A selection of T cell receptor beta chains follows, all from one sample in a study of monozygotic twins with cystic fibrosis. Some clones are missing from TCRdb's copy, which holds only in-frame ones; the method was immunoSEQ multiplex PCR. The sample yields about 25,000 clones, 90% seen once. The material sequenced was blood. All receptors derive from a girl between 2 and 10 years old with cystic fibrosis. CDR3s include the opening cysteine and the closing phenylalanine or tryptophan. A D gene is named only where the DNA matches it firmly. Not every row has a clone size; where given, it reads once, few, many or a size class.

V,D,size,J,CDR3,DNA
TRBV25-1,-,-,TRBJ1-2,CASSDPSRHYGYTF,TGTGCCAGCAGCGATCCTTCCAGGCACTATGGCTACACCTTC
TRBV7-2,-,-,TRBJ2-3,CASSFIPDFTDTQYF,TGTGCCAGCAGCTTTATCCCGGACTTCACAGATACGCAGTATTTT
TRBV19,TRBD1,-,TRBJ2-2,CASSSPTGGGTGELFF,TGTGCCAGTAGTTCCCCGACAGGGGGGGGCACCGGGGAGCTGTTTTTT
TRBV15,-,-,TRBJ2-1,CASGAGPYNEQFF,TGTGCCTCAGGCGCGGGTCCTTACAATGAGCAGTTCTTC
TRBV10-1,-,-,TRBJ1-3,CVGGGTGNTIYF,TGCGTCGGGGGGGGAACTGGAAACACCATATATTTT
TRBV19,-,-,TRBJ1-4,CASSPGGGKLFF,TGTGCCAGTAGCCCTGGGGGGGGAAAACTGTTTTTT
TRBV10-1,-,-,TRBJ2-7,CASSGQRFLRPKDRGNEQYF,TGCGCCAGCAGTGGTCAACGATTCCTACGACCAAAAGACAGAGGGAACGAGCAGTACTTC
TRBV7-8,-,-,TRBJ2-2,CASSFMAGPGELFF,TGTGCCAGCAGCTTCATGGCGGGGCCCGGGGAGCTGTTTTTT
TRBV7-9,-,-,TRBJ2-5,CASSLAHVAGPQETQYF,TGTGCCAGCAGCTTAGCGCACGTGGCGGGGCCCCAAGAGACCCAGTACTTC
TRBV5-6,TRBD1,-,TRBJ1-1,CASSFATGKYTEAFF,TGTGCCAGCAGCTTTGCGACAGGGAAGTATACTGAAGCTTTCTTT
TRBV19,-,-,TRBJ2-1,CASSIPGSMDVEQFF,TGTGCCAGTAGTATCCCAGGTAGCATGGACGTTGAGCAGTTCTTC
TRBV10-3,-,-,TRBJ2-1,CAIGDGSYNEQFF,TGTGCCATCGGAGACGGCTCCTACAATGAGCAGTTCTTC
TRBV19,-,-,TRBJ1-5,CASRGREVGNQPQHF,TGTGCCAGTAGGGGTCGGGAGGTGGGCAATCAGCCCCAGCATTTT
TRBV29-1,TRBD2,-,TRBJ2-7,CSVTSGGVYEQYF,TGCAGCGTTACTAGCGGGGGGGTATACGAGCAGTACTTC
TRBV5-5,-,-,TRBJ1-1,CASSRKNTEAFF,TGTGCCAGCAGCCGGAAGAACACTGAAGCTTTCTTT
TRBV10-3,-,-,TRBJ1-2,CAISESSGYDGYTF,TGTGCCATCAGTGAGTCGTCAGGGTATGATGGCTACACCTTC
TRBV27,TRBD1,-,TRBJ2-1,CASTSLGTVHEQFF,TGTGCCAGCACCTCCTTAGGGACAGTACATGAGCAGTTCTTC
TRBV9,-,-,TRBJ2-1,CASSVAVRNTDNEQFF,TGTGCCAGCAGCGTAGCTGTTCGAAACACAGACAATGAGCAGTTCTTC
TRBV20-1,-,few,TRBJ1-1,CSARLVTEAFF,TGCAGTGCTAGGTTGGTTACTGAAGCTTTCTTT
TRBV19,TRBD1,-,TRBJ2-7,CASSNTGVDYEQYF,TGTGCCAGTAGTAACACAGGGGTCGACTACGAGCAGTACTTC
TRBV6-1,TRBD1,-,TRBJ1-2,CASSAGGTGLGYTF,TGTGCCAGCAGTGCGGGAGGGACAGGGTTAGGCTACACCTTC
TRBV6-1,TRBD1,-,TRBJ2-7,CASRQGSSYEQYF,TGTGCCAGCAGACAGGGGAGCTCCTACGAGCAGTACTTC
TRBV30,TRBD1,-,TRBJ1-2,CAWGQENYGYTF,TGTGCCTGGGGACAGGAGAACTATGGCTACACCTTC
TRBV7-6,-,-,TRBJ1-1,CASSWPLGLGGMNTEAFF,TGTGCCAGCAGCTGGCCCCTGGGACTAGGAGGCATGAACACTGAAGCTTTCTTT
TRBV20-1,-,-,TRBJ2-7,CSARSYEQYF,TGCAGTGCCCGGAGCTACGAGCAGTACTTC
TRBV5-1,-,-,TRBJ1-4,CASSLSGNQLFF,TGCGCCAGCAGCTTGTCCGGAAACCAACTGTTTTTT
TRBV30,-,few,TRBJ1-1,CAWSGNSGAEAFF,TGTGCCTGGAGTGGGAATTCCGGCGCTGAAGCTTTCTTT
TRBV7-9,-,-,TRBJ2-6,CASSFYGSSGANVLTF,TGTGCCAGCAGCTTTTATGGGTCCTCTGGGGCCAACGTCCTGACTTTC
TRBV30,-,-,TRBJ2-7,CACPGASYEQYF,TGTGCCTGTCCGGGAGCATCCTACGAGCAGTACTTC
TRBV7-9,-,-,TRBJ2-3,CASSFMLDTQYF,TGTGCCAGCAGCTTTATGCTTGATACGCAGTATTTT
TRBV9,TRBD1,-,TRBJ1-6,CASSGGGPSPLHF,TGTGCCAGCAGCGGAGGGGGCCCTTCACCCCTCCACTTT
TRBV9,TRBD1,-,TRBJ1-6,CASSVAATGHNSPLHF,TGTGCCAGCAGCGTAGCCGCGACAGGGCACAATTCACCCCTCCACTTT
TRBV10-3,-,-,TRBJ1-1,CAISESGYTHEAFF,TGTGCCATCAGTGAGTCAGGTTATACCCATGAAGCTTTCTTT
TRBV5-4,-,-,TRBJ2-3,CASRIDGKGTQYF,TGTGCCAGCAGGATCGACGGGAAAGGTACGCAGTATTTT
TRBV5-1,-,-,TRBJ2-2,CASSLGASPNTGELFF,TGCGCCAGCAGCTTGGGAGCTAGCCCGAACACCGGGGAGCTGTTTTTT
TRBV7-3,TRBD1,few,TRBJ1-2,CASSFPTTSDRGGVDYGYTF,TGTGCCAGCAGCTTTCCAACGACCTCGGACAGGGGAGGAGTCGACTATGGCTACACCTTC
TRBV9,TRBD2,-,TRBJ2-1,CASSADLAGGLRDEQFF,TGTGCCAGCAGCGCCGACCTAGCGGGGGGTCTCAGGGATGAGCAGTTCTTC
TRBV7-7,TRBD2,once,TRBJ2-5,CASSRRLAGGQETQYF,TGTGCCAGCAGCCGCAGACTAGCGGGGGGGCAAGAGACCCAGTACTTC
TRBV6-5,-,-,TRBJ1-6,CASTNLVRSPLHF,TGTGCCAGCACCAACCTAGTACGTTCACCCCTCCACTTT
TRBV5-6,-,-,TRBJ1-5,CASSLAEYSNQPQHF,TGTGCCAGCAGCTTGGCCGAATATAGCAATCAGCCCCAGCATTTT
TRBV5-1,-,once,TRBJ2-5,CASRDGGAGETQYF,TGCGCCAGCAGAGACGGGGGTGCTGGTGAGACCCAGTACTTC
TRBV11-2,TRBD1,-,TRBJ1-2,CASSSQPGQPYGYTF,TGTGCCAGCAGCTCCCAACCGGGACAGCCCTATGGCTACACCTTC
TRBV27,TRBD1,-,TRBJ1-6,CASSWGLGGRDRGERTYNSPLHF,TGTGCCAGCAGTTGGGGGTTGGGGGGCCGGGACAGGGGTGAAAGGACCTATAATTCACCCCTCCACTTT
TRBV27,TRBD2,-,TRBJ2-5,CASSLGVGRGGLETQYF,TGTGCCAGCAGTTTAGGGGTTGGGAGGGGAGGGCTAGAGACCCAGTACTTC
TRBV5-5,-,-,TRBJ1-5,CASSLAGNQPQHF,TGTGCCAGCAGCTTGGCCGGCAATCAGCCCCAGCATTTT
TRBV11-2,TRBD1,-,TRBJ2-7,CATQGEAVYEQYF,TGTGCCACCCAGGGGGAAGCGGTATACGAGCAGTACTTC
TRBV30,-,-,TRBJ1-1,CAWSWSSSTEAFF,TGTGCCTGGAGTTGGTCGTCGAGCACTGAAGCTTTCTTT
TRBV9,TRBD1,-,TRBJ2-3,CASSVGSRGRSTDTQYF,TGTGCCAGCAGCGTAGGCTCCAGGGGGCGAAGCACAGATACGCAGTATTTT
TRBV30,-,once,TRBJ1-1,CAWSVSENTEAFF,TGTGCCTGGAGTGTGTCCGAGAACACTGAAGCTTTCTTT
TRBV29-1,-,-,TRBJ2-2,CSVVSPRNTGELFF,TGCAGCGTTGTGTCACCTCGGAACACCGGGGAGCTGTTTTTT
TRBV6-5,TRBD1,-,TRBJ1-1,CASSTRTGMNTEAFF,TGTGCCAGCAGTACTCGGACAGGAATGAACACTGAAGCTTTCTTT
TRBV5-1,TRBD1,-,TRBJ2-1,CASSPYGPRGLSYNEQFF,TGCGCCAGCAGCCCTTACGGGCCCAGGGGGCTATCCTACAATGAGCAGTTCTTC